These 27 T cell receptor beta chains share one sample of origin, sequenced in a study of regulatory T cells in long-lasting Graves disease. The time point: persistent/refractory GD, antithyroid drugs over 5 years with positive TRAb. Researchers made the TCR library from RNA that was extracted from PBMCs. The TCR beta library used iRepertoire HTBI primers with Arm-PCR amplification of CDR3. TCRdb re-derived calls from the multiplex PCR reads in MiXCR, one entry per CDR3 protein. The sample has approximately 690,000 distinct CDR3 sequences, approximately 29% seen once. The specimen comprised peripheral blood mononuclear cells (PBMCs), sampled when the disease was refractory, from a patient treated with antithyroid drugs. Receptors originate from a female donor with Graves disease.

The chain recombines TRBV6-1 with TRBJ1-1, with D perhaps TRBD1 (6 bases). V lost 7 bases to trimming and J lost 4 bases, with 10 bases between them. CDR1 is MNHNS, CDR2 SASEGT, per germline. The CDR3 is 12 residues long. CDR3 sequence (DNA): TGTGCCAGCAAAGGGGGTGGCACTGAAGCTTTCTTT. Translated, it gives CASKGGGTEAFF.

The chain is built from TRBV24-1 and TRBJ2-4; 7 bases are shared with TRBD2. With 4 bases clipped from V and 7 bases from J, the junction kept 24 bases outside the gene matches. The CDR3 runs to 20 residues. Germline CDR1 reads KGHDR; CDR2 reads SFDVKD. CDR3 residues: CATSDPARSGRGRRRNIQYF. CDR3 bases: TGTGCCACCAGTGACCCCGCACGGAGCGGGCGGGGGAGAAGGAGGAACATTCAGTACTTC.

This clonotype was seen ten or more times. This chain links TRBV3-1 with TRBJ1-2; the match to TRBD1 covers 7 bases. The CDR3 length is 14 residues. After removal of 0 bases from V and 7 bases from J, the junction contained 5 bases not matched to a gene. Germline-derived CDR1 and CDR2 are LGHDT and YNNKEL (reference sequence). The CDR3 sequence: CASSQEHQGGGYTF. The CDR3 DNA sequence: TGTGCCAGCAGCCAAGAGCACCAGGGGGGTGGCTACACCTTC.

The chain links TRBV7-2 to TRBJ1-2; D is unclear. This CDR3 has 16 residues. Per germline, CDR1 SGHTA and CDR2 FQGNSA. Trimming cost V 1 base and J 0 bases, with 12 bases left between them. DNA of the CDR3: TGTGCCAGCAGCTTAGGGCCAGGAGCTGCTAACTATGGCTACACCTTC. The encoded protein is CASSLGPGAANYGYTF.

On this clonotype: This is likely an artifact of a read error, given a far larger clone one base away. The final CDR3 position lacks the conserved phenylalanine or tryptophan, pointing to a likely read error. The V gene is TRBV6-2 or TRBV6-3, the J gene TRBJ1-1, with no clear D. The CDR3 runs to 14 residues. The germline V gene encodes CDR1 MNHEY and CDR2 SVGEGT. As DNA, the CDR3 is TGCGCCAGCAGTGCCGGGAGCCAGGACACTGAAGCTTTCCTT. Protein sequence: CASSAGSQDTEAFL.

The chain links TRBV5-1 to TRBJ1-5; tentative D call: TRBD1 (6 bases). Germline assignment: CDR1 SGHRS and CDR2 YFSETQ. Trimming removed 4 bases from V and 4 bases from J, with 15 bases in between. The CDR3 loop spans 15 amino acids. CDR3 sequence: CASSLNPQGNQPQHF. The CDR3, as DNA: TGCGCCAGCAGCCTAAATCCACAGGGAAATCAGCCCCAGCATTTT.

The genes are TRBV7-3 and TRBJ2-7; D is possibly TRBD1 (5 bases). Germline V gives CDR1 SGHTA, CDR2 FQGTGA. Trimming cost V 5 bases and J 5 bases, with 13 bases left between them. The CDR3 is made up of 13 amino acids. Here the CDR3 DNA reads TGTGCCAGCAGCCCGACAGTACCTAACGAGCAGTACTTC. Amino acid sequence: CASSPTVPNEQYF.

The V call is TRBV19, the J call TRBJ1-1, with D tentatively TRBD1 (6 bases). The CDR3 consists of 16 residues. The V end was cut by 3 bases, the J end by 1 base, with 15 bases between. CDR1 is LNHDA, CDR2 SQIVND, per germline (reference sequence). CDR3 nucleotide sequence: TGTGCCAGTAGTATGTTGGTCGCAGGGGAGAACACTGAAGCTTTCTTT. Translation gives CASSMLVAGENTEAFF.

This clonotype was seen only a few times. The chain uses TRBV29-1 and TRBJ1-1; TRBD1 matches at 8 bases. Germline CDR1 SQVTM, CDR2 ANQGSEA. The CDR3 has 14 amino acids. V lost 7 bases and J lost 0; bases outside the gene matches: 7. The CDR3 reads CSGRQGNMNTEAFF. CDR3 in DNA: TGCAGCGGTCGACAGGGGAACATGAACACTGAAGCTTTCTTT.

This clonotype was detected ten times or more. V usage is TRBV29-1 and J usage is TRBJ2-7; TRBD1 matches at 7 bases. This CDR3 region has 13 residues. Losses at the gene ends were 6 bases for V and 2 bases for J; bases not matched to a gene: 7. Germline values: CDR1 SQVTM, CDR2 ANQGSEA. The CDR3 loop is CSVVTGQTYEQYF. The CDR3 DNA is TGCAGCGTAGTCACGGGACAGACCTACGAGCAGTACTTC.

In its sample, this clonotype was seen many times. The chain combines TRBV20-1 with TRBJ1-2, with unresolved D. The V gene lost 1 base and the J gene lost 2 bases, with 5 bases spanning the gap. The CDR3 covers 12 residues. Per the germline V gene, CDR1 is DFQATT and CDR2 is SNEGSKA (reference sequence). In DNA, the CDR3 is TGCAGTGCTAGAGGACGGAACTATGGCTACACCTTC. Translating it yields CSARGRNYGYTF.

The CDR3 DNA sequence: TGTGCCAGTAGTAACCCCAGACTGGAAAAGGAAGCTTTCTTT. Protein product: CASSNPRLEKEAFF. This rearrangement joins TRBV19 to TRBJ1-1; no clear D gene. V was trimmed by 4 bases and J by 8 bases, leaving 17 bases between them. The germline gives CDR1 LNHDA, CDR2 SQIVND (reference sequence). The CDR3 extends over 14 amino acids.

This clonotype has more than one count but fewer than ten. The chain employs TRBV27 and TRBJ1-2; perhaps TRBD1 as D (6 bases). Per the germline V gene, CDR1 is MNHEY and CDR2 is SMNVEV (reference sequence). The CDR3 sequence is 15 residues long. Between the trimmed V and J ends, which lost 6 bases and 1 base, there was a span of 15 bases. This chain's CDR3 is CASRTGGGNNYGYTF. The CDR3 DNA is TGTGCCAGCAGGACTGGGGGGGGCAATAACTATGGCTACACCTTC.

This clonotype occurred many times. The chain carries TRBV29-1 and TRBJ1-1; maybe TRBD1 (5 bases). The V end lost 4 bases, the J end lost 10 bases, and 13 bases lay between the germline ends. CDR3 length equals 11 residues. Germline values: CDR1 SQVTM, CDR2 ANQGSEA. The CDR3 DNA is TGCAGCGTTGTACGGGGCGCGGGAGCTTTCTTT. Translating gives CSVVRGAGAFF.

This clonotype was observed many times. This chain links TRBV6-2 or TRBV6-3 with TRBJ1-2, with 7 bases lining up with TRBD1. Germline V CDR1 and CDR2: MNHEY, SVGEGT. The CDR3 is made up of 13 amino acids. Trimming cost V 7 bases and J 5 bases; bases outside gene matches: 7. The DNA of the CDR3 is TGTGCCAGCACCATTGACAGGGAGTATGGCTACACCTTC. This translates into CASTIDREYGYTF.

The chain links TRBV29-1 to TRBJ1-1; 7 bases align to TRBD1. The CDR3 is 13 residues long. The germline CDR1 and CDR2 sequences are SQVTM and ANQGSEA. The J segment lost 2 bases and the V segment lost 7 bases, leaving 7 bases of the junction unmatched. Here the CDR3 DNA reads TGCAGCGCCAAGGGACAGCTCAACACTGAAGCTTTCTTT. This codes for CSAKGQLNTEAFF.

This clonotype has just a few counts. CDR3 coding DNA: TGTGCCAGCAGTTTAGGCGGGAGTGCGAACACCGGGGAGCTGTTTTTT. Protein: CASSLGGSANTGELFF. This chain uses TRBV12-3 or TRBV12-4 with TRBJ2-2; 7 bases are a match to TRBD2. This CDR3 contains 16 residues. Trimming at V came to 1 base and at J to 0 bases, leaving 2 bases not matched to a gene.

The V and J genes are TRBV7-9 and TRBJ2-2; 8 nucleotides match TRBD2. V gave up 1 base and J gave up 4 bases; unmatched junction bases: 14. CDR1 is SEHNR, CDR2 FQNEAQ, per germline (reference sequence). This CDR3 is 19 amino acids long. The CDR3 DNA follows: TGTGCCAGCAGCTTAGGGGTAGCGGGAACCCCGGGGGCCACCGGGGAGCTGTTTTTT. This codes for CASSLGVAGTPGATGELFF.

CDR3 sequence: CASSPPGRTITGELFF. DNA for the CDR3: TGTGCCAGCAGCCCCCCGGGACGGACTATAACCGGGGAGCTGTTTTTT. The chain combines TRBV5-6 with TRBJ2-2; the D gene is possibly TRBD2 (6 bases). This CDR3 spans 16 amino acids. Trimming pared 4 bases from V and 5 bases from J, leaving 18 bases between. Germline values: CDR1 SGHDT, CDR2 YYEEEE.

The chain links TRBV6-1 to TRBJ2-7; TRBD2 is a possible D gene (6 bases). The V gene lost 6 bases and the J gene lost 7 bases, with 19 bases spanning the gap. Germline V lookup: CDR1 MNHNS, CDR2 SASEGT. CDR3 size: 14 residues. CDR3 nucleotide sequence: TGTGCCAGCAGACTAGCCCTCGAGGGGTGGGAGCAGTACTTC. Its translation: CASRLALEGWEQYF.

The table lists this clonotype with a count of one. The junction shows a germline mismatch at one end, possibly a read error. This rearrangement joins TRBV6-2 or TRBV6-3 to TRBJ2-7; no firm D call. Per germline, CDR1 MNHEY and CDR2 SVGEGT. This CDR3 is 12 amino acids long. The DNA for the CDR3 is TGTGCCAGCAGTGTCAGGTCCTACAAGCAGTACTTC. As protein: CASSVRSYKQYF.

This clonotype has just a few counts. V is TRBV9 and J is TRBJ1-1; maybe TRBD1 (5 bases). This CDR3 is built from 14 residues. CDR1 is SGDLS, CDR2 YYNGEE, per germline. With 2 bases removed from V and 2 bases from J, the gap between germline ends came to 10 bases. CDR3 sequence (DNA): TGTGCCAGCAGCGTCGGGGGATCCAACACTGAAGCTTTCTTT. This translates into CASSVGGSNTEAFF.

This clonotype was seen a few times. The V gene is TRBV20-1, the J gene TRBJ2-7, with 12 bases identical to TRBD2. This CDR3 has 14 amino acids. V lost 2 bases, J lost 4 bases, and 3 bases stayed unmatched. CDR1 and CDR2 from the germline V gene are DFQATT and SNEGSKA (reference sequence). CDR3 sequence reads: CSARSLAGGYEQYF. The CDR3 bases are TGCAGTGCTAGAAGCCTAGCGGGAGGGTACGAGCAGTACTTC.

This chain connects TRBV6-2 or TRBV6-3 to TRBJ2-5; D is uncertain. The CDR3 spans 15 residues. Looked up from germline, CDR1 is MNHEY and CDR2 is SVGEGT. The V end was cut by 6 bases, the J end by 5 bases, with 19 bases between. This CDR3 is CASSGPPEPRETQYF. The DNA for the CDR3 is TGTGCCAGCAGCGGACCCCCGGAGCCAAGGGAGACCCAGTACTTC.

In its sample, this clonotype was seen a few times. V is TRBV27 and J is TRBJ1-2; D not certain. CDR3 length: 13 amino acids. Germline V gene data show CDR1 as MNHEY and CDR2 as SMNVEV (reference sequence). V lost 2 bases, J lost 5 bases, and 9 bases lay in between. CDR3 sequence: CASSLLGYYGYTF. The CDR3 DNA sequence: TGTGCCAGCAGTTTACTCGGGTATTATGGCTACACCTTC.

The CDR3 loop is CASRSGTSSNQPQHF. The DNA for the CDR3 is TGTGCCAGCAGATCTGGGACATCTAGCAATCAGCCCCAGCATTTT. V is TRBV12-3 or TRBV12-4 and J is TRBJ1-5; D might be TRBD1 (6 bases). The length of the CDR3 is 15 residues. V lost 6 bases, J lost 0 bases, and 12 bases lay in between.

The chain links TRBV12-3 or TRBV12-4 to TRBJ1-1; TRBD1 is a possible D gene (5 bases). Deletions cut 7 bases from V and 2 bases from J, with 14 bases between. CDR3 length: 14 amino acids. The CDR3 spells CASNWQGSNTEAFF. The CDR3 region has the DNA TGTGCCAGCAACTGGCAGGGTAGCAACACTGAAGCTTTCTTT.